This T cell receptor beta chain stems from a study of Ad26.COV2.S vaccination and SARS-CoV-2 variants. Clones were read by immunoSEQ multiplex PCR, and TCRdb kept only the in-frame ones, dropping some. The repertoire holds fewer than 100,000 clones, with approximately 82% as singletons. V was clipped by 4 bases and J by 7 bases; unmatched bases: 8. CDR3 length: 15 residues. From germline, CDR1 is SGDLS and CDR2 YYNGEE. Broader study findings: Estimates derived from TCR breadth and depth analyses may have underestimated total T cell responses. Vaccine and placebo recipients had similar non-spike TCR breadth. Substantial response breadth was reportedly seen for spike-specific CD8+ and CD4+ T cells after vaccination.

To note about this clone: Antigen specificity is unknown.

The rearrangement uses TRBV9 and TRBJ1-6, with 7 bases matching TRBD1. This receptor was obtained from a human donor who had recovered from COVID-19. The material sequenced was peripheral blood, taken after recovery from COVID-19. This CDR3 reads CASSTGVSLNSPLHF. In DNA, the CDR3 is TGTGCCAGCAGCACAGGGGTCAGTTTGAATTCACCCCTCCACTTT. Complete variable domain (other parts from reference TRBV9 and TRBJ1-6): DSGVTQTPKHLITATGQRVTLRCSPRSGDLSVYWYQQSLDQGLQFLIQYYNGEERAKGNILERFSAQQFPDLHSELNLSSLELGDSALYFCASSTGVSLNSPLHFGNGTRLTVT.